Shown below are 8 T cell receptor beta chains from a single sample sequenced in a study of radiation and T cells in renal cell carcinoma. Sequencing used immunoSEQ multiplex PCR; TCRdb keeps in-frame clones, though not all of them. Among some 150,000 clones listed, roughly 87% were seen once. This sample's time point: blood 2 weeks post-SBRT. The treatment was: 15 Gy SBRT to primary tumor, nephrectomy 4 weeks later. This material consisted of blood, taken from a patient whose treatment included radiotherapy and nephrectomy. These receptors all stem from a woman between 50 and 59 years old with renal cell carcinoma.

The gene calls are TRBV6-1 and TRBJ2-3; the match to TRBD2 covers 13 bases. Germline V lookup: CDR1 MNHNS, CDR2 SASEGT. The CDR3 is 15 amino acids. Trimming at V came to 7 bases and at J to 8 bases, leaving 9 bases not matched to a gene. The chain's CDR3 is CASIGGLAGDPTQYF. The DNA for the CDR3 is TGTGCCAGCATCGGTGGACTAGCGGGGGACCCTACGCAGTATTTT.

The chain joins TRBV4-1 to TRBJ1-6, with D hard to call. V was pared by 0 bases and J by 3 bases, with 6 bases between. The CDR3 spans 15 residues. Germline CDR1 and CDR2: MGHRA and YSYEKL. CDR3 protein: CASSQDPSYNSPLHF. CDR3 sequence (DNA): TGCGCCAGCAGCCAAGATCCCAGCTATAATTCACCCCTCCACTTT.

This chain links TRBV11-1 with TRBJ1-4; D not resolved. The CDR3 sequence is 13 residues long. The ends were cut back, 5 bases at V and 4 bases at J, with 8 bases in the middle. The germline V gene encodes CDR1 SGHAT and CDR2 FQDESV (reference sequence). CDR3 region: CASSPGLNEKLFF. The CDR3 bases are TGTGCCAGCAGCCCAGGACTTAATGAAAAACTGTTTTTT.

The chain has TRBV19 and TRBJ2-1, with D possibly called TRBD1 or TRBD2 (5 bases each). V was trimmed by 3 bases and J by 9 bases, leaving 18 bases between them. In germline, CDR1 is LNHDA, CDR2 SQIVND (reference sequence). This CDR3 contains 15 residues. In DNA form, the CDR3 reads TGTGCCAGTAGTATGAGGCGATCCGGGGCTGGTGAGCAGTTCTTC. Encoded protein: CASSMRRSGAGEQFF.

This chain uses TRBV29-1 with TRBJ1-4, with 7 bases that match TRBD1. The junction had 5 bases not matched to a gene; V was cut back by 4 bases and J by 6 bases. The CDR3 runs to 13 residues. Germline V lookup: CDR1 SQVTM, CDR2 ANQGSEA. CDR3 in amino acids: CSVGGGGDEKLFF. CDR3 in DNA: TGCAGCGTTGGAGGGGGCGGGGATGAAAAACTGTTTTTT. Full variable domain (remainder filled in from reference TRBV29-1 and TRBJ1-4): SAVISQKPSRDICQRGTSLTIQCQVDSQVTMMFWYRQQPGQSLTLIATANQGSEATYESGFVIDKFPISRPNLTFSTLTVSNMSPEDSSIYLCSVGGGGDEKLFFGSGTQLSVL.

CDR3 amino acids: CASSLDGLETSEAFF. The CDR3 DNA follows: TGTGCCAGCAGCTTAGATGGGTTGGAGACGTCTGAAGCTTTCTTT. The chain joins TRBV7-9 to TRBJ1-1; D is unresolved. V was clipped by 1 base and J by 6 bases, with 15 bases between them. CDR3 size: 15 residues. Germline V CDR1 and CDR2: SEHNR, FQNEAQ (reference sequence). Complete variable domain (other parts from reference TRBV7-9 and TRBJ1-1): DTGVSQNPRHKITKRGQNVTFRCDPISEHNRLYWYRQTLGQGPEFLTYFQNEAQLEKSRLLSDRFSAERPKGSFSTLEIQRTEQGDSAMYLCASSLDGLETSEAFFGQGTRLTVV.

The V call is TRBV7-9, the J call TRBJ1-2; D is uncertain. The V and J ends lost 6 bases and 7 bases respectively, with 15 bases between them. The CDR3 length is 13 residues. CDR1 SEHNR and CDR2 FQNEAQ come from the germline V gene (reference sequence). CDR3 loop: CASRQNLGSGYTF. CDR3 sequence (DNA): TGTGCCAGCAGACAAAATCTCGGGTCTGGCTACACCTTC.

As DNA, the CDR3 is TGCGCCAGCAGCTTGCCCGGGATTAACACTGAAGCTTTCTTT. It yields the protein CASSLPGINTEAFF. The chain employs TRBV5-1 and TRBJ1-1, with D uncertain. The CDR3 contains 14 residues. V was shortened by 1 base and J by 2 bases, with 9 bases between the two germline ends. Germline V gene data show CDR1 as SGHRS and CDR2 as YFSETQ.